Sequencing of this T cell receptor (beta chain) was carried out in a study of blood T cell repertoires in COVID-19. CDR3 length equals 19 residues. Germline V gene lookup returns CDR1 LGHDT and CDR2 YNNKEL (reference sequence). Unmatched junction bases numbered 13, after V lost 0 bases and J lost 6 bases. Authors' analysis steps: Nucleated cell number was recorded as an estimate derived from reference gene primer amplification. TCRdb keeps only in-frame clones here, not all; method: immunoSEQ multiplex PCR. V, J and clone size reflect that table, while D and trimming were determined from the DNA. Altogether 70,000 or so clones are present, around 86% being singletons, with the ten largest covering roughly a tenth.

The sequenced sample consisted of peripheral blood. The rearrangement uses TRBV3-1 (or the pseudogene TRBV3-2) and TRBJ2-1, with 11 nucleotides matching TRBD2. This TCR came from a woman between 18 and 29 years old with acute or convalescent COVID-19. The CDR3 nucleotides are TGTGCCAGCAGCCAAGAGGGTCGTTACGGGACTAGCGGACCCAATGAGCAGTTCTTC. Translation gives CASSQEGRYGTSGPNEQFF.